This T cell receptor (beta chain) came from a study of breast tumors, draining lymph nodes, adjacent tissues. Study-wide findings and caveats: The lymph node origin of tumor T cells was framed as consistent with a hypothesis, not demonstrated.

Breast cancer patients provided tissue from their axillary draining lymph nodes. V dropped 7 bases and J dropped 2; count of bases not matched to a gene: 11. CDR1 is SNHLY, CDR2 FYNNEI, per germline. The CDR3 is made up of 15 amino acids. TCRdb independently ran MiXCR on the multiplex PCR reads; one entry per CDR3 protein. The table includes under 85,000 distinct CDR3 sequences, roughly a fifth detected once. This clonotype came up many times. The antigen remains unidentified. The genes are TRBV2 and TRBJ2-7; 7 bases are shared with TRBD2. The sequence derives from a female donor with breast cancer. Some clones in this sample may be carry-over from other donors' samples. Sequencing was done on a sample of axillary lymph node tissue. CDR3 amino acids: CASIIGGRNTYEQYF. The CDR3 DNA reads as TGTGCCAGCATAATAGGCGGGAGAAACACCTACGAGCAGTACTTC.